This T cell receptor (beta chain) was documented in a study of blood T cell repertoires in COVID-19. Whole-study context: Researchers got acute and convalescent COVID-19 samples from the United States, Italy and Spain. Nucleic acid was either cDNA or gDNA, and it came from T cells, B-cell-depleted T cells, or PBMCs.

The CDR3 runs to 13 residues. Trimming at V came to 9 bases and at J to 5 bases, leaving 7 bases not matched to a gene. The germline V gene encodes CDR1 LNHDA and CDR2 SQIVND (reference sequence). Study processing details: From reference gene primer amplification, estimates of nucleated cell counts were derived. Method: immunoSEQ multiplex PCR; TCRdb's copy keeps in-frame clones and lacks some. V and J calls plus clone size are reproduced from that table; the DNA served to infer D and trimming. In the table there are around 44,000 clones, 80% to 95% of which are singletons. The sample holds a few counts of this clone.

The sample comprised peripheral blood. The V gene is TRBV19, the J gene TRBJ1-3; 7 bases map to TRBD1. The receptor's source is a human donor in a cohort sampled during active COVID-19. Written as DNA, the CDR3 is TGTGCCAGCTCCGGGACAGCGAGAAACACCATATATTTT. Translation: CASSGTARNTIYF.